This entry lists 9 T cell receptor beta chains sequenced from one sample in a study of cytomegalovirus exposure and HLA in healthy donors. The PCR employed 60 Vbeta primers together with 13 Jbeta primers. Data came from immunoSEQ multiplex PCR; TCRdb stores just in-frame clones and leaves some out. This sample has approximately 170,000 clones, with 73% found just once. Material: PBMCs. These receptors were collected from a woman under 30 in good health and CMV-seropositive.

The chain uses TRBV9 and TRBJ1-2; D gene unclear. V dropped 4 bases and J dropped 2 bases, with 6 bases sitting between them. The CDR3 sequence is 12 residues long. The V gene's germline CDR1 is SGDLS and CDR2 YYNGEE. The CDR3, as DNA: TGTGCCAGCAGCCCACTGAACTATGGCTACACCTTC. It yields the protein CASSPLNYGYTF.

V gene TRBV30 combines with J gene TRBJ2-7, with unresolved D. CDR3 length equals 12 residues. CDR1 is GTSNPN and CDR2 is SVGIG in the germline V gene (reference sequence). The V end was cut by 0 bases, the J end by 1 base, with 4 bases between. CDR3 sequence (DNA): TGTGCCTGGAGTGTACGGTCCTACGAGCAGTACTTC. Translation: CAWSVRSYEQYF.

For the CDR3, the DNA is TGTGCCAGCAGCCCTCCCCCCACAGATACGCAGTATTTT. Protein sequence: CASSPPPTDTQYF. The chain employs TRBV11-2 and TRBJ2-3; D gene ambiguous. The germline V gene encodes CDR1 SGHAT and CDR2 FQNNGV. The CDR3 runs 13 residues. Trimming pared 5 bases from V and 2 bases from J, leaving 8 bases between.

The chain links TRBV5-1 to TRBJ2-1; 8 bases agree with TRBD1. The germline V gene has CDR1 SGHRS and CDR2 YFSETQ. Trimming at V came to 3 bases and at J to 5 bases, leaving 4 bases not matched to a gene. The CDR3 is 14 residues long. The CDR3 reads CASSSGTGDNEQFF. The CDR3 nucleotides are TGCGCCAGCAGCTCGGGGACAGGAGACAATGAGCAGTTCTTC.

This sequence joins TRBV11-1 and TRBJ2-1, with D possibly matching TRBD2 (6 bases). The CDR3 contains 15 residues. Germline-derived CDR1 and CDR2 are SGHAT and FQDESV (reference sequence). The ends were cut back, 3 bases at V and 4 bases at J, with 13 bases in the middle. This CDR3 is CASSFSGYPYNEQFF. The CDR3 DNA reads TGTGCCAGCAGCTTTAGCGGATATCCATACAATGAGCAGTTCTTC. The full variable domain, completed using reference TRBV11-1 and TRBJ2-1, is EAEVAQSPRYKITEKSQAVAFWCDPISGHATLYWYRQILGQGPELLVQFQDESVVDDSQLPKDRFSAERLKGVDSTLKIQPAELGDSAMYLCASSFSGYPYNEQFFGPGTRLTVL.

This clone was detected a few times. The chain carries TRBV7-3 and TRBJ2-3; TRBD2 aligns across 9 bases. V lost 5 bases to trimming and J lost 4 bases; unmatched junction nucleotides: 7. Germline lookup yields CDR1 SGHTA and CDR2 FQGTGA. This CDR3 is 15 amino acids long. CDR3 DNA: TGTGCCAGCAGCAAAAGAGCGGGGGGAGCAGATACGCAGTATTTT. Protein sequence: CASSKRAGGADTQYF.

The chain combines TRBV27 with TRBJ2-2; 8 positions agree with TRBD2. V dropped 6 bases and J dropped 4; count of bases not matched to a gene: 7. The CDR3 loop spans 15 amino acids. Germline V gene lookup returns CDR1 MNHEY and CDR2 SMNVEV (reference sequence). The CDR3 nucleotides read TGTGCCAGCAGCCCTGAGCGGGGGACCACCGGGGAGCTGTTTTTT. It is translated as CASSPERGTTGELFF.

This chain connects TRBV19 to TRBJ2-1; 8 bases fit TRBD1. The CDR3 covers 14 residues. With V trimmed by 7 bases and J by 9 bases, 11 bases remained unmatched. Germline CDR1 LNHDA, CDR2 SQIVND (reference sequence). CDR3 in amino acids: CASTTTGAWGEQFF. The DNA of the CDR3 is TGTGCCAGTACTACGACAGGGGCTTGGGGTGAGCAGTTCTTC.

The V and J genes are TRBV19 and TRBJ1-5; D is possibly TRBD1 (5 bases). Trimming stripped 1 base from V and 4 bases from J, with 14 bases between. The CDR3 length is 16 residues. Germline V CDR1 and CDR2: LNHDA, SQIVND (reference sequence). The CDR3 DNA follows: TGTGCCAGTAGTATAGCCGGGGGAGGGGAAAATCAGCCCCAGCATTTT. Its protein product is CASSIAGGGENQPQHF.